The T cell receptor (beta chain) described here comes from a study of cytomegalovirus exposure and HLA in healthy donors. This CDR3 spans 13 amino acids. With 1 base removed from V and 1 base from J, the gap between germline ends came to 5 bases. Per germline, CDR1 SGHRS and CDR2 YFSETQ. The PCR had 60 Vbeta and 13 Jbeta primers. Using immunoSEQ multiplex PCR, the repertoire was profiled, and TCRdb retains in-frame clones only, with some absent. Among around 130,000 clones listed, 80% to 85% were seen once. The sequenced sample consisted of PBMCs. This sequence was found in a boy younger than 18 in good health and CMV-seronegative. This sequence joins TRBV5-1 and TRBJ1-1; D remains unclear. As DNA, the CDR3 is TGCGCCAGCAGCTTGAGCAAGAACACTGAAGCTTTCTTT. It translates to CASSLSKNTEAFF.